Listed below are T cell receptor beta chains from one sample, sequenced in a study of human T cells and chemical hapten exposure. TCRdb independently ran MiXCR on the RACE reads; one entry per CDR3 protein. Here the sample spans 85,000 to 100,000 distinct CDR3 sequences, about an eighth being singletons. The sample consisted of whole blood, taken in connection with sensitization to the hapten diphenylcyclopropenone (DPC). The receptors shown here come from a woman between 40 and 50 years old with alopecia areata. Some clones in this sample may be carry-over from other donors' samples. The CDR3 runs from the conserved cysteine through the conserved F or W. Each record gives: clone size, J gene, V gene, D gene, CDR3 DNA, CDR3 protein. A D gene is named only where the DNA matches it firmly. Clone sizes are given selectively: once, few, many, or a class where the clone is expanded.

NA | TRBJ2-3 | TRBV11-2 | NA | TGTGCCAGCAGCATGGGAGCAGCAAAGCAGTATTTT | CASSMGAAKQYF
few | TRBJ2-5 | TRBV19 | NA | TGTGCCAGTAGTATTGAGGAAGAGACCCAGTACTTC | CASSIEEETQYF
few | TRBJ2-1 | TRBV11-2 | NA | TGTGCCAGTCGGAGTATACCTAAAAATGAGCAGTTCTTC | CASRSIPKNEQFF
few | TRBJ1-1 | TRBV13 | NA | TGTGCCAGCAGCTTGGCGTCGGAGAACACTGAAGCTTTCTTT | CASSLASENTEAFF
NA | TRBJ2-4 | TRBV3-1 | NA | TGTGCCAGCAGCCAAGGGACAAGGAACATTCAGTACTTC | CASSQGTRNIQYF
NA | TRBJ2-1 | TRBV18 | NA | TGTGCCAGCTCACCACAATGGGGGGCGGATGAGCAGTTCTTC | CASSPQWGADEQFF
few | TRBJ2-1 | TRBV25-1 | NA | TGTGCCAGCAGTGACTGGACGGGCAGCTCCTACAATGAGCAGTTCTTC | CASSDWTGSSYNEQFF
NA | TRBJ2-1 | TRBV7-3 | TRBD1 | TGTGCCAGCAGCCTACCGGTACAGGGGGCGTTAGATGAGCAGTTCTTC | CASSLPVQGALDEQFF
few | TRBJ1-2 | TRBV12-3/TRBV12-4 | NA | TGTGCCAGCAGTTTAGGACAGTCCGGTGTAAGGGGCTACACCTTC | CASSLGQSGVRGYTF
many | TRBJ1-1 | TRBV28 | TRBD1 | TGTGCCAGCAGTATTCACAGGGGGGGCAACACTGAAGCTTTCTTT | CASSIHRGGNTEAFF
few | TRBJ1-1 | TRBV28 | NA | TGTGCCAGCAGCCTACAGGTTGAAGCTTTCTTT | CASSLQVEAFF
NA | TRBJ2-4 | TRBV11-2 | TRBD1 | TGTGCCAGCAGCTCCCGGACAGGGGGATATGGGAACATTCAGTACTTC | CASSSRTGGYGNIQYF
many | TRBJ2-1 | TRBV20-1 | NA | TGCAGTGCTTACAGCTCCGGGACCCAGTTCTTC | CSAYSSGTQFF
NA | TRBJ2-2 | TRBV7-9 | NA | TGTGCCTTTCCCCCTCCCACCGGGGAGCTGTTTTTT | CAFPPPTGELFF
NA | TRBJ2-7 | TRBV6-5 | TRBD2 | TGTGCCAGCAGGCCCGGGACTAGCACCTACGAGCAGTACTTC | CASRPGTSTYEQYF